These 22 T cell receptor beta chains share one sample of origin, sequenced in a study of cytomegalovirus exposure and HLA in healthy donors. In the PCR, 60 Vbeta and 13 Jbeta primers were used. The data were produced by immunoSEQ multiplex PCR, yet TCRdb's version contains in-frame clones alone and is incomplete. The data contain some 140,000 clones, 79% of them seen just once; the ten biggest clones take up more than 0.85%. Sequenced: PBMCs. These receptors all stem from a man aged 18 to 30 in good health and CMV-seronegative.

The chain carries TRBV5-1 and TRBJ2-1, with 9 bases matching TRBD1. Germline trimming cut 1 base from V and 6 bases from J; bases unmatched to any gene: 8. This CDR3 is built from 16 residues. Germline V gene lookup returns CDR1 SGHRS and CDR2 YFSETQ. The CDR3 DNA follows: TGCGCCAGCAGCTTGTCCGGGACAGGGCTGTTCAATGAGCAGTTCTTC. Translating it yields CASSLSGTGLFNEQFF.

The CDR3 coding sequence is TGTGCCAGCAGTTATCTCGGACAGGCCGGAAACACCATATATTTT. Protein sequence: CASSYLGQAGNTIYF. The gene calls are TRBV6-5 and TRBJ1-3; 7 bases fit TRBD1. CDR1 MNHEY and CDR2 SVGAGI come from the germline V gene. This CDR3 is built from 15 residues. The J segment lost 4 bases and the V segment lost 3 bases, leaving 6 bases of the junction unmatched.

The V gene is TRBV5-4, the J gene TRBJ2-3; D is possibly TRBD1 (6 bases). Deletions cut 3 bases from V and 5 bases from J, with 13 bases between. Germline CDR1 and CDR2: SGHNT and YYREEE (reference sequence). The CDR3 sequence is 14 residues long. The CDR3 reads CASSSRSGEDTQYF. CDR3 DNA: TGTGCCAGCAGCTCGCGATCAGGGGAAGATACGCAGTATTTT.

The gene calls are TRBV30 and TRBJ1-2; unclear D gene. Germline CDR1 GTSNPN, CDR2 SVGIG (reference sequence). The CDR3 is 14 residues long. V was shortened by 0 bases and J by 5 bases, with 13 bases between the two germline ends. The chain's CDR3 is CAWSVGGPFYGYTF. DNA of the CDR3: TGTGCCTGGAGTGTTGGTGGGCCCTTTTATGGCTACACCTTC.

A remark on this clone: Additional DNA sequences in this sample encode the identical CDR3. The chain links TRBV7-9 to TRBJ1-2; D unclear. V lost 1 base, J lost 2 bases, and 8 bases lay in between. The CDR3 covers 14 residues. Germline-derived CDR1 and CDR2 are SEHNR and FQNEAQ (reference sequence). The CDR3 DNA is TGTGCCAGCAGCTTAGGAGGCGGGAACTATGGCTACACCTTC. Translation gives CASSLGGGNYGYTF.

This sequence joins TRBV5-1 and TRBJ2-3; D is possibly TRBD1 (6 bases). The V end lost 7 bases, the J end lost 4 bases, and 19 bases lay between the germline ends. The CDR3 has 15 residues. CDR1 SGHRS and CDR2 YFSETQ come from the germline V gene. For the CDR3, the DNA is TGCGCCAGCCGCCCACAGTACAGGGCGGCAGATACGCAGTATTTT. This translates into CASRPQYRAADTQYF.

This clone was recorded once. The J gene is TRBJ1-2, the V gene TRBV5-1, with no clear D. The length of the CDR3 is 14 residues. Trimming took 5 bases from V and 0 from J, leaving 11 bases between them. The germline gives CDR1 SGHRS, CDR2 YFSETQ. CDR3 residues: CASSGGLSNYGYTF. The CDR3, as DNA: TGCGCCAGCAGTGGAGGGCTATCTAACTATGGCTACACCTTC.

This clone was seen a handful of times. The gene calls are TRBV11-2 and TRBJ1-1, with 8 bases matching TRBD1. The junction had 4 bases not matched to a gene; V was cut back by 3 bases and J by 7 bases. CDR1 and CDR2 (germline): SGHAT, FQNNGV. The CDR3 runs 13 residues. CDR3 nucleotide sequence: TGTGCCAGCAGCTTCGACAGGGGCCTTGAAGCTTTCTTT. This gives the protein CASSFDRGLEAFF. Using reference TRBV11-2 and TRBJ1-1 for the parts outside the CDR3, the full variable domain is EAGVAQSPRYKIIEKRQSVAFWCNPISGHATLYWYQQILGQGPKLLIQFQNNGVVDDSQLPKDRFSAERLKGVDSTLKIQPAKLEDSAVYLCASSFDRGLEAFFGQGTRLTVV.

DNA for the CDR3: TGTGCCAGCAGCCAGACGACAAACAGGTTTAGTGAGCAGTTCTTC. It is translated as CASSQTTNRFSEQFF. The chain carries TRBV7-2 and TRBJ2-1; TRBD1 might be the D (5 bases). In germline, CDR1 is SGHTA, CDR2 FQGNSA. V shed 5 bases and J shed 9 bases, with 20 bases lying between them. The CDR3 extends over 15 amino acids.

The CDR3 reads CASSHQGGEQETQYF. The CDR3 DNA follows: TGTGCCAGCAGTCACCAGGGAGGAGAACAAGAGACCCAGTACTTC. This chain uses TRBV9 with TRBJ2-5; perhaps TRBD2 as D (6 bases). Trimming shortened V by 5 bases and J by 2 bases, and 16 bases separated the two germline ends. Germline V lookup: CDR1 SGDLS, CDR2 YYNGEE. The CDR3 sequence is 15 residues long.

In this sample, this clone turned up a few times. The V call is TRBV6-6, the J call TRBJ2-2; D may be TRBD1 (6 bases). Per germline, CDR1 MNHNY and CDR2 SVGAGI (reference sequence). The CDR3 sequence is 13 residues long. Trimming pared 6 bases from V and 6 bases from J, leaving 11 bases between. CDR3 in DNA: TGTGCCAGCAGCCGACAGGAGTCCGGGGAGCTGTTTTTT. Translating it yields CASSRQESGELFF.

J is TRBJ2-2 and V is TRBV9; the D is unclear. This CDR3 has 17 residues. Trimming took off 5 bases at V and 4 bases at J, with 21 bases between the two ends. The germline gives CDR1 SGDLS, CDR2 YYNGEE. CDR3 residues: CASSRTHGYRITGELFF. In DNA form, the CDR3 reads TGTGCCAGCAGTCGAACTCATGGTTACAGAATCACCGGGGAGCTGTTTTTT.

This rearrangement joins TRBV6-1 to TRBJ1-1; a possible D gene is TRBD1 (5 bases). The ends were cut back, 6 bases at V and 5 bases at J, with 10 bases in the middle. The CDR3 length is 12 residues. Looked up from germline, CDR1 is MNHNS and CDR2 is SASEGT. CDR3 in DNA: TGTGCCAGCAGCAGACCAGGGACTGAAGCTTTCTTT. Translating it yields CASSRPGTEAFF.

Points on this clone: A junction boundary mismatches the germline segment, possibly from a read error. The genes are TRBV7-9 and TRBJ1-1; D not certain. The CDR3 is made up of 15 amino acids. CDR1 and CDR2 (germline): SEHNR, FQNEAQ (reference sequence). The CDR3 protein is CSSSLSVSVYTEAFF. The CDR3 DNA is TGTTCCAGCAGCCTCTCCGTATCAGTCTACACTGAAGCTTTCTTT.

The V and J genes are TRBV15 and TRBJ1-2; 8 bases agree with TRBD1. CDR1 is LNHNV, CDR2 YYDKDF, per germline (reference sequence). Germline trimming cut 0 bases from V and 4 bases from J; bases unmatched to any gene: 7. The CDR3 consists of 16 residues. Here the CDR3 reads CATSRDLGTGAYGYTF. In DNA form, the CDR3 reads TGTGCCACCAGCAGAGATCTCGGGACAGGTGCCTATGGCTACACCTTC.

The V and J genes are TRBV18 and TRBJ2-5; the D gene is possibly TRBD2 (6 bases). V lost 3 bases, J lost 2 bases, and 13 bases lay in between. CDR3 length equals 15 residues. The V gene's germline CDR1 is KGHSH and CDR2 LQKENI. CDR3 loop: CASSPPPGEQETQYF. For the CDR3, the DNA is TGTGCCAGCTCACCCCCACCGGGGGAACAAGAGACCCAGTACTTC.

The V call is TRBV7-9, the J call TRBJ1-2; no clear D. Germline lookup yields CDR1 SEHNR and CDR2 FQNEAQ (reference sequence). V was pared by 5 bases and J by 5 bases, with 15 bases between. This CDR3 has 14 amino acids. The CDR3 region is CASSPGIYQYGYTF. CDR3 sequence (DNA): TGTGCCAGCAGCCCCGGGATTTACCAATATGGCTACACCTTC.

The gene calls are TRBV7-8 and TRBJ2-1; D possibly corresponds to TRBD2 (7 bases). The CDR3 extends over 14 amino acids. Trimming took 2 bases from V and 7 from J, leaving 12 bases between them. Germline V gene sequence: CDR1 SGHVS, CDR2 FQNEAQ. The CDR3 reads CASSLKGRGNEQFF. CDR3 nucleotides: TGTGCCAGCAGCTTAAAAGGGAGGGGGAATGAGCAGTTCTTC.

The chain joins TRBV7-2 to TRBJ2-3; 8 nucleotides match TRBD1. This CDR3 has 13 amino acids. V dropped 5 bases and J dropped 7; count of bases not matched to a gene: 5. In germline, CDR1 is SGHTA, CDR2 FQGNSA. CDR3: CASSRQGMNTQYF. CDR3 nucleotides: TGTGCCAGCAGCCGACAGGGGATGAATACGCAGTATTTT.

This clone was recorded a few times. V and J are TRBV5-1 and TRBJ2-7; 7 nucleotides align to TRBD1. The germline V gene has CDR1 SGHRS and CDR2 YFSETQ. The CDR3 has 14 amino acids. The V segment lost 4 bases and the J segment 1 base; nucleotides outside the gene matches: 5. CDR3 in amino acids: CASSLRTGSYEQYF. As DNA, the CDR3 is TGCGCCAGCAGCCTGCGGACAGGTTCCTACGAGCAGTACTTC.

This clone was counted only a few times. The CDR3 loop is CASSGSGTGYLWGYTF. Written as DNA, the CDR3 is TGTGCCAGCAGTGGATCCGGGACAGGGTACTTATGGGGCTACACCTTC. This chain connects TRBV25-1 to TRBJ1-2; 9 nucleotides line up with TRBD1. V dropped 4 bases and J dropped 8; count of bases not matched to a gene: 14. CDR3 length: 16 amino acids. In germline, CDR1 is MGHDK, CDR2 SYGVNS.

The CDR3 DNA reads TGTGCCAGCAGCAACAGGGGATTTGTGTACGGAGGCTACACCTTC. Protein product: CASSNRGFVYGGYTF. The rearrangement links TRBV13 to TRBJ1-2; 7 bases are a match to TRBD1. The CDR3 length is 15 residues. J gave up 8 bases and V 5 bases, and 14 bases lay outside the gene matches. Germline values: CDR1 PRHDT, CDR2 FYEKMQ (reference sequence).